What follows are 25 T cell receptor beta chains derived from one specimen sequenced in a study of blood T cell repertoires in COVID-19. Using immunoSEQ multiplex PCR, the repertoire was profiled, and TCRdb retains in-frame clones only, with some absent. The sample shows tens of thousands of clones, around 85% of them seen only once. Material: peripheral blood. The receptors originated from a human donor in a cohort sampled during active COVID-19.

V and J are TRBV3-1 (or the pseudogene TRBV3-2) and TRBJ1-1; 9 bases agree with TRBD1. In germline, CDR1 is LGHDT, CDR2 YNNKEL (reference sequence). V gave up 4 bases and J gave up 1 base; unmatched junction bases: 7. CDR3 length: 16 residues. The DNA for the CDR3 is TGTGCCAGCAGCCGCAATCCGGGACAGGGGAACACTGAAGCTTTCTTT. It encodes CASSRNPGQGNTEAFF.

The rearrangement joins TRBV5-4 to TRBJ2-4, with TRBD1 matching over 8 bases. Losses at the gene ends were 4 bases for V and 5 bases for J; bases not matched to a gene: 5. Germline CDR1 reads SGHNT; CDR2 reads YYREEE (reference sequence). This CDR3 spans 14 amino acids. CDR3 loop: CASSPGGAENIQYF. The CDR3 DNA reads TGTGCCAGCAGCCCAGGGGGCGCGGAAAACATTCAGTACTTC.

This rearrangement joins TRBV5-1 to TRBJ1-6; D is undetermined. This CDR3 region has 14 residues. Germline loops: CDR1 SGHRS, CDR2 YFSETQ. V was shortened by 0 bases and J by 7 bases, with 8 bases between the two germline ends. The CDR3 DNA sequence: TGCGCCAGCAGCTTGGGGGGAGAAAATTCACCCCTCCACTTT. Protein product: CASSLGGENSPLHF.

V and J are TRBV28 and TRBJ1-3; D perhaps matches TRBD1 (5 bases). V was cut by 11 bases and J by 0 bases, with 14 bases left in between. Germline V gene sequence: CDR1 MDHEN, CDR2 SYDVKM. This CDR3 has 14 residues. The CDR3 DNA sequence: TGTGCCGGACGAGGAGGGGCCTCTGGAAACACCATATATTTT. It yields the protein CAGRGGASGNTIYF.

There are a few counts of this clone. The chain carries TRBV5-1 and TRBJ2-1; 7 positions agree with TRBD1. The CDR3 has 15 amino acids. V was pared by 1 base and J by 6 bases, with 7 bases of the junction left unmatched. The germline V gene encodes CDR1 SGHRS and CDR2 YFSETQ. The CDR3 coding sequence is TGCGCCAGCAGCTTGTGGGACAGTCGGGGCAATGAGCAGTTCTTC. Translation: CASSLWDSRGNEQFF.

This clone was seen a single time. The rearrangement joins TRBV7-8 to TRBJ2-3, with D possibly TRBD2 on 5 matching bases. The V end lost 5 bases, the J end lost 2 bases, and 17 bases lay between the germline ends. Germline values: CDR1 SGHVS, CDR2 FQNEAQ. The CDR3 is 16 amino acids. The chain's CDR3 is CASSEAPPSPTDTQYF. As DNA, the CDR3 is TGTGCCAGCAGCGAAGCGCCCCCTAGCCCCACAGATACGCAGTATTTT. Complete variable domain (other parts from reference TRBV7-8 and TRBJ2-3): GAGVSQSPRYKVAKRGQDVALRCDPISGHVSLFWYQQALGQGPEFLTYFQNEAQLDKSGLPSDRFFAERPEGSVSTLKIQRTQQEDSAVYLCASSEAPPSPTDTQYFGPGTRLTVL.

The chain carries TRBV7-6 and TRBJ2-2, with TRBD2 matching 12 bases. The V segment lost 5 bases and the J segment 6 bases; nucleotides outside the gene matches: 7. The CDR3 covers 16 residues. The germline V gene has CDR1 SGHVS and CDR2 FNYEAQ. CDR3 residues: CASSETSGGRAGELFF. DNA for the CDR3: TGTGCCAGCAGCGAGACTAGCGGGGGAAGGGCCGGGGAGCTGTTTTTT. Variable domain in full (rest from reference TRBV7-6 and TRBJ2-2): GAGVSQSPRYKVTKRGQDVALRCDPISGHVSLYWYRQALGQGPEFLTYFNYEAQQDKSGLPNDRFSAERPEGSISTLTIQRTEQRDSAMYRCASSETSGGRAGELFFGEGSRLTVL.

This clone was seen a single time. The chain carries TRBV29-1 and TRBJ1-4; D may be TRBD1 (5 bases). The CDR3 runs 12 residues. Germline V gene sequence: CDR1 SQVTM, CDR2 ANQGSEA. Trimming took 1 base from V and 8 from J, leaving 8 bases between them. The CDR3, as DNA: TGCAGCGTTGAAGTCACAGGCGAAAAACTGTTTTTT. It translates to CSVEVTGEKLFF.

This sequence joins TRBV28 and TRBJ2-1; 9 bases agree with TRBD1. Trimming at V came to 1 base and at J to 5 bases, leaving 3 bases not matched to a gene. Germline V gives CDR1 MDHEN, CDR2 SYDVKM. This CDR3 is 15 amino acids long. This chain's CDR3 is CASSLFGQGNNEQFF. As DNA, the CDR3 is TGTGCCAGCAGTTTATTCGGACAGGGGAACAATGAGCAGTTCTTC.

The chain recombines TRBV6-5 with TRBJ1-1; D is perhaps TRBD1 (6 bases). CDR1 MNHEY and CDR2 SVGAGI come from the germline V gene. CDR3 length: 15 amino acids. Trimming pared 6 bases from V and 0 bases from J, leaving 14 bases between. DNA of the CDR3: TGTGCCAGCAGGGGGAAGGGGGGGTTGAACACTGAAGCTTTCTTT. Translating gives CASRGKGGLNTEAFF.

The rearrangement joins TRBV5-1 to TRBJ2-4; 9 bases map to TRBD1. The CDR3 runs 16 residues. Germline trimming cut 6 bases from V and 2 bases from J; bases unmatched to any gene: 9. The germline V gene encodes CDR1 SGHRS and CDR2 YFSETQ. CDR3 sequence reads: CASTPGGTGPKNIQYF. The CDR3 DNA reads TGCGCCAGCACCCCAGGGGGGACAGGGCCCAAAAACATTCAGTACTTC.

In this sample, this clone turned up once. This chain joins TRBV27 and TRBJ2-1, with D possibly TRBD1 on 6 matching bases. The CDR3 runs to 16 residues. Looked up from germline, CDR1 is MNHEY and CDR2 is SMNVEV (reference sequence). Trimming removed 5 bases at V and 4 bases at J, with 18 bases between. The CDR3 is CASSARGMGLYNEQFF. CDR3 DNA sequence: TGTGCCAGCAGTGCCAGGGGTATGGGTTTATACAATGAGCAGTTCTTC.

This clone was picked up one time. The chain has TRBV2 and TRBJ2-1; D might be TRBD2 (7 bases). CDR1 and CDR2 from the germline V gene are SNHLY and FYNNEI. This CDR3 is 16 amino acids long. V shed 7 bases and J shed 3 bases, with 19 bases lying between them. The CDR3 nucleotides read TGTGCCAGCATGGGGGGGGGCAGTACCAGCTACAATGAGCAGTTCTTC. As protein: CASMGGGSTSYNEQFF.

The chain is built from TRBV6-5 and TRBJ2-7; D unresolved. V was clipped by 8 bases and J by 9 bases, with 11 bases between them. Germline V gives CDR1 MNHEY, CDR2 SVGAGI. This CDR3 has 10 amino acids. The CDR3 region is CASGLEGQYF. The CDR3 bases are TGTGCCAGCGGGCTTGAAGGGCAGTACTTC.

The chain employs TRBV23-1 and TRBJ2-6, with TRBD1 identical over 9 bases. TRBV23-1 belongs to the ORF category, with a function that is uncertain. The CDR3 has 18 amino acids. With V trimmed by 3 bases and J by 1 base, 7 bases remained unmatched. The CDR3 nucleotides are TGCGCCAGCAGTCAGTCGGGACAGGGCGGTTCTGGGGCCAACGTCCTGACTTTC. Its translation: CASSQSGQGGSGANVLTF.

The chain couples TRBV10-2 to TRBJ2-6; possible D gene TRBD1, 6 bases. Trimming took off 0 bases at V and 5 bases at J, with 11 bases between the two ends. CDR3 length: 16 residues. CDR1 WSHSY and CDR2 SAAADI come from the germline V gene. CDR3 DNA sequence: TGCGCCAGCAGTGAGTCGACAGGCCTTCGGGCCAACGTCCTGACTTTC. Translating gives CASSESTGLRANVLTF.

This clone was observed a single time. V is TRBV11-2 and J is TRBJ2-3; TRBD2 agrees at 9 bases. The CDR3 is 15 amino acids. The V and J ends lost 5 bases and 2 bases, in that order; junction bases with no gene match: 5. The V gene's germline CDR1 is SGHAT and CDR2 FQNNGV. CDR3 region: CASSVWTSDTDTQYF. The CDR3 DNA sequence: TGTGCCAGCAGCGTCTGGACTAGCGACACAGATACGCAGTATTTT.

In DNA, the CDR3 is TGTGCCAGCAGCAGACAGGGACTGAATGAGCAGTTCTTC. Translated: CASSRQGLNEQFF. V gene TRBV6-2 or TRBV6-3 combines with J gene TRBJ2-1; possible D gene TRBD1, 7 bases. V was shortened by 6 bases and J by 7 bases, with 13 bases between the two germline ends. The CDR3 is 13 amino acids. Germline V gene sequence: CDR1 MNHEY, CDR2 SVGEGT.

The CDR3 reads CASSNERGAGTDTQYF. DNA for the CDR3: TGTGCCAGTAGTAATGAGCGGGGGGCGGGCACAGATACGCAGTATTTT. The chain is built from TRBV19 and TRBJ2-3, with 9 bases matching TRBD2. Germline values: CDR1 LNHDA, CDR2 SQIVND (reference sequence). The length of the CDR3 is 16 residues. With 4 bases clipped from V and 1 base from J, the junction kept 6 bases outside the gene matches. Complete variable domain (other parts from reference TRBV19 and TRBJ2-3): DGGITQSPKYLFRKEGQNVTLSCEQNLNHDAMYWYRQDPGQGLRLIYYSQIVNDFQKGDIAEGYSVSREKKESFPLTVTSAQKNPTAFYLCASSNERGAGTDTQYFGPGTRLTVL.

V gene TRBV12-3 or TRBV12-4 combines with J gene TRBJ2-1; tentative D call: TRBD2 (5 bases). V dropped 3 bases and J dropped 10 bases, with 13 bases sitting between them. This CDR3 spans 13 amino acids. CDR3 DNA sequence: TGTGCCAGCAGTTTTGGTCCGGGGATGGAGCAGTTCTTC. This gives the protein CASSFGPGMEQFF.

The DNA for the CDR3 is TGTGCCACCAGTGATGGCACACAGGACCCCTACGAGCAGTACTTC. Translation gives CATSDGTQDPYEQYF. V is TRBV24-1 and J is TRBJ2-7, with TRBD1 as a possible D gene (5 bases). The V and J ends lost 3 bases and 2 bases respectively, with 13 bases between them. This CDR3 is 15 amino acids long. CDR1 and CDR2 (germline): KGHDR, SFDVKD.

The chain links TRBV2 to TRBJ2-2; D gene uncertain. This CDR3 comprises 13 residues. CDR1 and CDR2 (germline): SNHLY, FYNNEI. Trimming cost V 5 bases and J 7 bases, with 11 bases left between them. The CDR3 nucleotides read TGTGCCAGCAGTAATCGAAGAGACGGGGAGCTGTTTTTT. This sequence encodes CASSNRRDGELFF.

This clone was observed a few times. The chain has TRBV29-1 and TRBJ2-5; D possibly corresponds to TRBD2 (5 bases). V gave up 6 bases and J gave up 5 bases, with 10 bases separating them. CDR1 SQVTM and CDR2 ANQGSEA come from the germline V gene. The CDR3 consists of 11 residues. The CDR3 spells CSVRDFETQYF. CDR3 DNA sequence: TGCAGCGTGAGGGATTTTGAGACCCAGTACTTC.

This clone was seen only a few times. This chain uses TRBV6-5 with TRBJ1-2; TRBD1 aligns across 7 bases. CDR3 length equals 15 residues. The germline gives CDR1 MNHEY, CDR2 SVGAGI. The V segment lost 6 bases and the J segment 0 bases; nucleotides outside the gene matches: 7. This CDR3 is CASRMTGPTNYGYTF. In nucleotides, the CDR3 is TGTGCCAGCAGGATGACAGGGCCCACTAACTATGGCTACACCTTC.

This chain uses TRBV20-1 with TRBJ2-5; TRBD1 is a possible D gene (6 bases). Germline-derived CDR1 and CDR2 are DFQATT and SNEGSKA (reference sequence). V shed 3 bases and J shed 1 base, with 12 bases lying between them. The CDR3 length is 14 residues. CDR3 bases: TGCAGTGCTAGTGGTTACAGGGCCCAAGAGACCCAGTACTTC. Its translation is CSASGYRAQETQYF.